This T cell receptor beta chain emerged from a study of shared clonotypes between healthy human individuals. Libraries were prepared by immunoSEQ multiplex PCR; TCRdb keeps only in-frame clonotypes and omits some of them. The sample yields 2 million to 2.5 million clones, roughly 93% seen once. Worth noting for this clone: Its target is unknown.

Healthy adults negative for HIV, lacking recent acute infections or vaccinations, served as donors. Whole-study results and caveats: Read depth was anticipated to influence clonotype sharing among donors. Although depth was large, rarefaction showed that sequencing of the sorted subsets was incomplete. Only blood underwent sampling, and tissue repertoires likely differ.

This CDR3 comprises 14 residues. Losses at the gene ends were 1 base for V and 2 bases for J; bases not matched to a gene: 1. Per germline, CDR1 MNHNS and CDR2 SASEGT. The sequence was collected from a man between 18 and 29 years old in good health. Some clones in this sample may be carry-over from other donors' samples. The material sequenced was naive CD4+ T cells from PBMCs. Subset given: CD45RA+ positively selected. The genes are TRBV6-1 and TRBJ2-7; 8 bases match TRBD1. Written as DNA, the CDR3 is TGTGCCAGCAGTGAAGGACAGGGGACCTACGAGCAGTACTTC. This sequence encodes CASSEGQGTYEQYF.